Presented here are 32 T cell receptor beta chains from one specimen sequenced in a study of blood T cell repertoires in COVID-19. Only in-frame clones appear in the TCRdb table, and some are missing; sequencing was by immunoSEQ multiplex PCR. The top ten hold roughly 19% of the sample, which has around 90,000 clones, 80% seen once. Sequencing was done on a sample of peripheral blood. Every receptor here comes from a human donor in a cohort sampled during active COVID-19.

The DNA of the CDR3 is TGTGCCAGCAGTCTAGGGGCTGGCTACACCTTC. Amino acid sequence: CASSLGAGYTF. J is TRBJ1-2 and V is TRBV28, with TRBD1 as a possible D gene (5 bases). Between the trimmed V and J ends, which lost 5 bases and 7 bases, there was a span of 8 bases. The CDR3 extends over 11 amino acids. Germline V gene data show CDR1 as MDHEN and CDR2 as SYDVKM.

The chain recombines TRBV28 with TRBJ1-5, with D tentatively TRBD1 (5 bases). Germline values: CDR1 MDHEN, CDR2 SYDVKM. This CDR3 is built from 15 residues. Trimming removed 3 bases from V and 4 bases from J, with 13 bases in between. CDR3 DNA: TGTGCCAGCAGTTTTAGGGGAGGCGGAAATCAGCCCCAGCATTTT. It specifies CASSFRGGGNQPQHF.

The V call is TRBV11-1, the J call TRBJ2-7; D remains ambiguous. This CDR3 region has 15 residues. The ends were cut back, 5 bases at V and 6 bases at J, with 20 bases in the middle. Germline assignment: CDR1 SGHAT and CDR2 FQDESV (reference sequence). CDR3 loop: CASSIPTIDPAEQYF. The CDR3 region has the DNA TGTGCCAGCAGCATACCAACTATTGACCCCGCCGAGCAGTACTTC.

This clone was recorded once. The chain recombines TRBV7-6 with TRBJ2-7; possible D gene TRBD2, 6 bases. Germline V lookup: CDR1 SGHVS, CDR2 FNYEAQ. CDR3 length equals 13 residues. V lost 0 bases, J lost 4 bases, and 7 bases lay in between. The CDR3 here is CASSLARGYEQYF. In DNA form, the CDR3 reads TGTGCCAGCAGCTTAGCGCGGGGTTACGAGCAGTACTTC.

The chain couples TRBV5-1 to TRBJ2-7; D call uncertain. V was pared by 4 bases and J by 5 bases, with 10 bases between. Germline V gives CDR1 SGHRS, CDR2 YFSETQ. CDR3 length: 12 residues. CDR3 DNA: TGCGCCAGCAGCCCAGAAACCGACGAGCAGTACTTC. This encodes CASSPETDEQYF.

This clone was counted a few times. Other DNA sequences in this sample translate to the same CDR3. The chain has TRBV10-2 and TRBJ2-3; TRBD1 aligns across 9 bases. Germline values: CDR1 WSHSY, CDR2 SAAADI. CDR3 length: 14 amino acids. Germline trimming cut 6 bases from V and 4 bases from J; bases unmatched to any gene: 5. The CDR3 DNA sequence: TGCGCCAGCAGGGGACAGGGAAGAGCAGATACGCAGTATTTT. This codes for CASRGQGRADTQYF.

This clone was observed a single time. The gene calls are TRBV30 and TRBJ2-5; tentatively, D is TRBD2 (6 bases). This CDR3 is 12 amino acids long. Germline loops: CDR1 GTSNPN, CDR2 SVGIG (reference sequence). V lost 2 bases and J 4 bases, leaving 8 bases between the germline ends. This CDR3 reads CAWSFGGETQYF. CDR3 sequence (DNA): TGTGCCTGGAGTTTCGGGGGAGAGACCCAGTACTTC.

The chain links TRBV7-9 to TRBJ2-6; D is possibly TRBD1 (6 bases). In germline, CDR1 is SEHNR, CDR2 FQNEAQ (reference sequence). This CDR3 comprises 16 residues. Trimming removed 2 bases from V and 4 bases from J, with 12 bases in between. This chain's CDR3 is CASSLPTGSGANVLTF. Here the CDR3 DNA reads TGTGCCAGCAGCTTACCGACAGGATCCGGGGCCAACGTCCTGACTTTC. Variable domain in full (rest from reference TRBV7-9 and TRBJ2-6): DTGVSQNPRHKITKRGQNVTFRCDPISEHNRLYWYRQTLGQGPEFLTYFQNEAQLEKSRLLSDRFSAERPKGSFSTLEIQRTEQGDSAMYLCASSLPTGSGANVLTFGAGSRLTVL.

This clone was observed once. This sequence joins TRBV3-1 (or the pseudogene TRBV3-2) and TRBJ2-7, with 9 bases that match TRBD1. The V segment lost 4 bases and the J segment 5 bases; nucleotides outside the gene matches: 6. CDR1 and CDR2 from the germline V gene are LGHDT and YNNKEL (reference sequence). The CDR3 has 14 amino acids. This CDR3 reads CASSLRDRVDEQYF. The CDR3 DNA is TGTGCCAGCAGCCTCCGGGACAGGGTCGACGAGCAGTACTTC.

This clone has more than one count but fewer than ten. The rearrangement joins TRBV6-5 to TRBJ2-1, with TRBD2 matching 10 bases. CDR3 length: 15 residues. The germline V gene encodes CDR1 MNHEY and CDR2 SVGAGI. Trimming at V came to 6 bases and at J to 4 bases, leaving 6 bases not matched to a gene. DNA for the CDR3: TGTGCCAGCAGGAACTCTAGCGGGGGATACAATGAGCAGTTCTTC. This encodes CASRNSSGGYNEQFF.

The chain has TRBV25-1 and TRBJ1-1, with D unresolved. The CDR3 covers 13 residues. The germline CDR1 and CDR2 sequences are MGHDK and SYGVNS. Trimming cost V 3 bases and J 8 bases, with 13 bases left between them. The DNA for the CDR3 is TGTGCCAGCAGTGACCTCCTAAAGAGCGAAGCTTTCTTT. Protein: CASSDLLKSEAFF.

The chain links TRBV20-1 to TRBJ2-7; unclear D gene. The CDR3 spans 11 residues. Trimming took 5 bases from V and 4 from J, leaving 9 bases between them. CDR1 and CDR2 from the germline V gene are DFQATT and SNEGSKA (reference sequence). The CDR3 DNA sequence: TGCAGTGCTTCCCCCCGGTACGAGCAGTACTTC. It translates to CSASPRYEQYF.

The chain recombines TRBV27 with TRBJ2-5, with 8 nucleotides matching TRBD1. The ends lost 2 bases at V and 7 bases at J; junction bases unmatched: 6. The germline gives CDR1 MNHEY, CDR2 SMNVEV (reference sequence). CDR3 length: 14 amino acids. CDR3 sequence: CASSLQGAGVTQYF. The CDR3 bases are TGTGCCAGCAGTTTACAGGGGGCAGGGGTGACCCAGTACTTC.

The CDR3: CASSDSGAADEQFF. CDR3 sequence (DNA): TGTGCCAGCAGTGACTCTGGGGCTGCCGATGAGCAGTTCTTC. The rearrangement joins TRBV6-4 to TRBJ2-1, with D possibly matching TRBD1 (5 bases). This CDR3 is built from 14 residues. V was clipped by 0 bases and J by 8 bases, with 11 bases between them. Germline V gene data show CDR1 as MRHNA and CDR2 as SNTAGT.

The chain uses TRBV9 and TRBJ1-2, with TRBD1 matching 7 bases. There are 14 residues in the CDR3. J gave up 7 bases and V 2 bases, and 8 bases lay outside the gene matches. Germline-derived CDR1 and CDR2 are SGDLS and YYNGEE. CDR3 DNA sequence: TGTGCCAGCAGCGTCTACAGGGGCAGCAGTGGCTACACCTTC. Encoded protein: CASSVYRGSSGYTF.

The chain couples TRBV7-9 to TRBJ1-1; TRBD1 matches at 8 bases. CDR3 length: 14 residues. Germline trimming cut 6 bases from V and 5 bases from J; bases unmatched to any gene: 8. The V gene's germline CDR1 is SEHNR and CDR2 FQNEAQ (reference sequence). DNA for the CDR3: TGTGCCAGCAGACCAACAGGGGGGGTGACTGAAGCTTTCTTT. Translated: CASRPTGGVTEAFF. Using reference TRBV7-9 and TRBJ1-1 for the parts outside the CDR3, the full variable domain is DTGVSQNPRHKITKRGQNVTFRCDPISEHNRLYWYRQTLGQGPEFLTYFQNEAQLEKSRLLSDRFSAERPKGSFSTLEIQRTEQGDSAMYLCASRPTGGVTEAFFGQGTRLTVV.

The J gene is TRBJ2-1, the V gene TRBV10-3; 15 bases are shared with TRBD2. Germline CDR1 reads ENHRY; CDR2 reads SYGVKD. Trimming at V came to 10 bases and at J to 8 bases, leaving 9 bases not matched to a gene. CDR3 length equals 15 residues. Here the CDR3 DNA reads TGTGCCACCCTTAGGGGACTAGCGGGAGGTTATGAGCAGTTCTTC. Translating it yields CATLRGLAGGYEQFF.

The CDR3 reads CASSFDINYEQYF. CDR3 coding DNA: TGTGCCAGCAGCTTCGACATTAACTACGAGCAGTACTTC. V usage is TRBV7-8 and J usage is TRBJ2-7; D remains unclear. Germline CDR1 reads SGHVS; CDR2 reads FQNEAQ. The CDR3 is 13 residues long. V was shortened by 3 bases and J by 3 bases, with 9 bases between the two germline ends.

The V call is TRBV5-1, the J call TRBJ1-2; D perhaps matches TRBD1 (6 bases). The CDR3 runs to 13 residues. Trimming took 3 bases from V and 6 from J, leaving 12 bases between them. Germline V gene sequence: CDR1 SGHRS, CDR2 YFSETQ. The DNA for the CDR3 is TGCGCCAGCAGCTCGGCACAGGGTAATGGCTACACCTTC. Translation gives CASSSAQGNGYTF.

The chain is built from TRBV30 and TRBJ2-7, with 11 bases fitting TRBD1. With 5 bases clipped from V and 2 bases from J, the junction kept 8 bases outside the gene matches. CDR3 length: 15 amino acids. Germline assignment: CDR1 GTSNPN and CDR2 SVGIG (reference sequence). The CDR3 DNA sequence: TGTGCCTGGGGCCCCGTGGGACAGGGGGCCTACGAGCAGTACTTC. Encoded protein: CAWGPVGQGAYEQYF.

This clone was seen once. Relative to the germline gene, one junction end is altered; a read error may explain this. The CDR3, as DNA: TGCGTCAGCAGCGTGGGGTCGGAGGACTATGGCTACACCTTC. It encodes CVSSVGSEDYGYTF. The chain couples TRBV5-1 to TRBJ1-2; D is uncertain. Germline loops: CDR1 SGHRS, CDR2 YFSETQ. The CDR3 totals 14 residues.

The rearrangement uses TRBV10-1 and TRBJ1-3; D unresolved. The CDR3 runs to 13 residues. Germline loops: CDR1 WNHNN, CDR2 SYGVQD (reference sequence). V dropped 6 bases and J dropped 1 base, with 7 bases sitting between them. The CDR3 DNA reads as TGCGCCAGCAGCGGAGGATCTGGAAACACCATATATTTT. It translates to CASSGGSGNTIYF.

A few counts support this clone. Written as DNA, the CDR3 is TGTGCCAGCAGTCTTAGCGGGGACACAGGCGAGCAGTACTTC. Amino acids: CASSLSGDTGEQYF. This chain links TRBV6-5 with TRBJ2-7; 8 bases match TRBD2. Trimming took 5 bases from V and 6 from J; bases not matched to a gene: 9. The germline V gene has CDR1 MNHEY and CDR2 SVGAGI. The CDR3 is 14 residues long.

The gene calls are TRBV18 and TRBJ2-3, with 9 bases aligning to TRBD2. From germline, CDR1 is KGHSH and CDR2 LQKENI. Trimming at V came to 5 bases and at J to 5 bases, leaving 11 bases not matched to a gene. This CDR3 spans 16 amino acids. CDR3 DNA sequence: TGTGCCAGCTCAGAAGAGATAGCGGGAGTTGGAGATACGCAGTATTTT. This gives the protein CASSEEIAGVGDTQYF.

The V gene is TRBV9, the J gene TRBJ2-7, with 9 bases aligning to TRBD1. This CDR3 is built from 14 residues. Germline trimming cut 3 bases from V and 2 bases from J; bases unmatched to any gene: 3. The germline V gene encodes CDR1 SGDLS and CDR2 YYNGEE. In DNA form, the CDR3 reads TGTGCCAGCAGCGCCCGACAGGGGGCCTACGAGCAGTACTTC. Protein: CASSARQGAYEQYF.

In this sample, this clone turned up once. The J gene is TRBJ2-7, the V gene TRBV4-2; 7 bases map to TRBD1. CDR3 length: 15 amino acids. V shed 0 bases and J 0 bases; nucleotides not matched to a gene: 2. Per the germline V gene, CDR1 is LGHNA and CDR2 is YNFKEQ. CDR3 DNA sequence: TGTGCCAGCAGCCAAGAGAGGGGGCCCTCCTACGAGCAGTACTTC. Its protein is CASSQERGPSYEQYF.

The chain recombines TRBV11-2 with TRBJ2-5, with 7 bases that match TRBD2. The CDR3 runs 15 residues. V gave up 2 bases and J gave up 5 bases; unmatched junction bases: 8. Germline V gene data show CDR1 as SGHAT and CDR2 as FQNNGV. The CDR3: CASSLMGGSGETQYF. For the CDR3, the DNA is TGTGCCAGCAGCTTAATGGGGGGGTCGGGGGAGACCCAGTACTTC.

The chain recombines TRBV3-1 (or the pseudogene TRBV3-2) with TRBJ2-5, with 9 nucleotides matching TRBD2. Germline assignment: CDR1 LGHDT and CDR2 YNNKEL (reference sequence). V lost 4 bases to trimming and J lost 5 bases; unmatched junction nucleotides: 11. This CDR3 has 16 amino acids. The CDR3 coding sequence is TGTGCCAGCAGCCCCGGAAGTGTAGCGGGAGTGGAGACCCAGTACTTC. Translated: CASSPGSVAGVETQYF.

This clone was detected once. The chain carries TRBV6-5 and TRBJ1-1, with unresolved D. The germline V gene has CDR1 MNHEY and CDR2 SVGAGI. Trimming removed 2 bases from V and 2 bases from J, with 9 bases in between. CDR3 length: 14 residues. The CDR3 region is CASSYKGVNTEAFF. CDR3 DNA: TGTGCCAGCAGTTACAAGGGAGTAAACACTGAAGCTTTCTTT.

The rearrangement joins TRBV3-1 (or the pseudogene TRBV3-2) to TRBJ2-5; D is possibly TRBD1 (6 bases). Germline assignment: CDR1 LGHDT and CDR2 YNNKEL (reference sequence). With 3 bases removed from V and 1 base from J, the gap between germline ends came to 12 bases. The CDR3 loop spans 15 amino acids. The CDR3 DNA reads TGTGCCAGCAGCCACCAGGGGTTGGGCCAAGAGACCCAGTACTTC. This codes for CASSHQGLGQETQYF.

The rearrangement uses TRBV7-9 and TRBJ1-3; D is unresolved. The CDR3 covers 15 residues. Trimming shortened V by 2 bases and J by 0 bases, and 8 bases separated the two germline ends. Germline CDR1 reads SEHNR; CDR2 reads FQNEAQ (reference sequence). The CDR3 reads CASSLLLSSGNTIYF. CDR3 bases: TGTGCCAGCAGCTTACTCCTAAGCTCTGGAAACACCATATATTTT.

The chain recombines TRBV6-5 with TRBJ1-3, with 8 bases lining up with TRBD1. After removal of 6 bases from V and 8 bases from J, the junction contained 6 bases not matched to a gene. The CDR3 has 13 residues. Germline V gene sequence: CDR1 MNHEY, CDR2 SVGAGI. Written as DNA, the CDR3 is TGTGCCAGCAGGGTGCAGGGGGCGGACACCATATATTTT. Protein sequence: CASRVQGADTIYF.